Reported below is one TCR beta chain. This specimen belongs to a study of blood T cell repertoires in COVID-19. Background on the study: Specimens from acute and convalescent COVID-19 originated in the United States, Italy and Spain. Sources were T cells, B-cell-depleted T cells, or PBMCs; the material itself was cDNA or gDNA.

V lost 0 bases and J lost 7, with 10 bases in between. This CDR3 comprises 13 residues. Germline CDR1 is SEHNR and CDR2 is FQNEAQ (reference sequence). Original handling: Amplification of reference gene primers was used by the study to estimate nucleated cell counts. Clones were sequenced by immunoSEQ multiplex PCR, and TCRdb holds only the in-frame ones, with some missing. V and J calls and clone size follow that table, whereas D and trimming were derived from the DNA. The data show more than 140,000 clones, approximately 82% seen once. The source material was peripheral blood. The sequence was obtained from a woman between 45 and 60 years old in a cohort sampled during active or convalescent COVID-19. The chain is built from TRBV7-9 and TRBJ2-7, with TRBD2 as a possible D gene (5 bases). The CDR3 is CASSLASRGEQYF. Written as DNA, the CDR3 is TGTGCCAGCAGCTTAGCGAGTCGGGGAGAGCAGTACTTC.